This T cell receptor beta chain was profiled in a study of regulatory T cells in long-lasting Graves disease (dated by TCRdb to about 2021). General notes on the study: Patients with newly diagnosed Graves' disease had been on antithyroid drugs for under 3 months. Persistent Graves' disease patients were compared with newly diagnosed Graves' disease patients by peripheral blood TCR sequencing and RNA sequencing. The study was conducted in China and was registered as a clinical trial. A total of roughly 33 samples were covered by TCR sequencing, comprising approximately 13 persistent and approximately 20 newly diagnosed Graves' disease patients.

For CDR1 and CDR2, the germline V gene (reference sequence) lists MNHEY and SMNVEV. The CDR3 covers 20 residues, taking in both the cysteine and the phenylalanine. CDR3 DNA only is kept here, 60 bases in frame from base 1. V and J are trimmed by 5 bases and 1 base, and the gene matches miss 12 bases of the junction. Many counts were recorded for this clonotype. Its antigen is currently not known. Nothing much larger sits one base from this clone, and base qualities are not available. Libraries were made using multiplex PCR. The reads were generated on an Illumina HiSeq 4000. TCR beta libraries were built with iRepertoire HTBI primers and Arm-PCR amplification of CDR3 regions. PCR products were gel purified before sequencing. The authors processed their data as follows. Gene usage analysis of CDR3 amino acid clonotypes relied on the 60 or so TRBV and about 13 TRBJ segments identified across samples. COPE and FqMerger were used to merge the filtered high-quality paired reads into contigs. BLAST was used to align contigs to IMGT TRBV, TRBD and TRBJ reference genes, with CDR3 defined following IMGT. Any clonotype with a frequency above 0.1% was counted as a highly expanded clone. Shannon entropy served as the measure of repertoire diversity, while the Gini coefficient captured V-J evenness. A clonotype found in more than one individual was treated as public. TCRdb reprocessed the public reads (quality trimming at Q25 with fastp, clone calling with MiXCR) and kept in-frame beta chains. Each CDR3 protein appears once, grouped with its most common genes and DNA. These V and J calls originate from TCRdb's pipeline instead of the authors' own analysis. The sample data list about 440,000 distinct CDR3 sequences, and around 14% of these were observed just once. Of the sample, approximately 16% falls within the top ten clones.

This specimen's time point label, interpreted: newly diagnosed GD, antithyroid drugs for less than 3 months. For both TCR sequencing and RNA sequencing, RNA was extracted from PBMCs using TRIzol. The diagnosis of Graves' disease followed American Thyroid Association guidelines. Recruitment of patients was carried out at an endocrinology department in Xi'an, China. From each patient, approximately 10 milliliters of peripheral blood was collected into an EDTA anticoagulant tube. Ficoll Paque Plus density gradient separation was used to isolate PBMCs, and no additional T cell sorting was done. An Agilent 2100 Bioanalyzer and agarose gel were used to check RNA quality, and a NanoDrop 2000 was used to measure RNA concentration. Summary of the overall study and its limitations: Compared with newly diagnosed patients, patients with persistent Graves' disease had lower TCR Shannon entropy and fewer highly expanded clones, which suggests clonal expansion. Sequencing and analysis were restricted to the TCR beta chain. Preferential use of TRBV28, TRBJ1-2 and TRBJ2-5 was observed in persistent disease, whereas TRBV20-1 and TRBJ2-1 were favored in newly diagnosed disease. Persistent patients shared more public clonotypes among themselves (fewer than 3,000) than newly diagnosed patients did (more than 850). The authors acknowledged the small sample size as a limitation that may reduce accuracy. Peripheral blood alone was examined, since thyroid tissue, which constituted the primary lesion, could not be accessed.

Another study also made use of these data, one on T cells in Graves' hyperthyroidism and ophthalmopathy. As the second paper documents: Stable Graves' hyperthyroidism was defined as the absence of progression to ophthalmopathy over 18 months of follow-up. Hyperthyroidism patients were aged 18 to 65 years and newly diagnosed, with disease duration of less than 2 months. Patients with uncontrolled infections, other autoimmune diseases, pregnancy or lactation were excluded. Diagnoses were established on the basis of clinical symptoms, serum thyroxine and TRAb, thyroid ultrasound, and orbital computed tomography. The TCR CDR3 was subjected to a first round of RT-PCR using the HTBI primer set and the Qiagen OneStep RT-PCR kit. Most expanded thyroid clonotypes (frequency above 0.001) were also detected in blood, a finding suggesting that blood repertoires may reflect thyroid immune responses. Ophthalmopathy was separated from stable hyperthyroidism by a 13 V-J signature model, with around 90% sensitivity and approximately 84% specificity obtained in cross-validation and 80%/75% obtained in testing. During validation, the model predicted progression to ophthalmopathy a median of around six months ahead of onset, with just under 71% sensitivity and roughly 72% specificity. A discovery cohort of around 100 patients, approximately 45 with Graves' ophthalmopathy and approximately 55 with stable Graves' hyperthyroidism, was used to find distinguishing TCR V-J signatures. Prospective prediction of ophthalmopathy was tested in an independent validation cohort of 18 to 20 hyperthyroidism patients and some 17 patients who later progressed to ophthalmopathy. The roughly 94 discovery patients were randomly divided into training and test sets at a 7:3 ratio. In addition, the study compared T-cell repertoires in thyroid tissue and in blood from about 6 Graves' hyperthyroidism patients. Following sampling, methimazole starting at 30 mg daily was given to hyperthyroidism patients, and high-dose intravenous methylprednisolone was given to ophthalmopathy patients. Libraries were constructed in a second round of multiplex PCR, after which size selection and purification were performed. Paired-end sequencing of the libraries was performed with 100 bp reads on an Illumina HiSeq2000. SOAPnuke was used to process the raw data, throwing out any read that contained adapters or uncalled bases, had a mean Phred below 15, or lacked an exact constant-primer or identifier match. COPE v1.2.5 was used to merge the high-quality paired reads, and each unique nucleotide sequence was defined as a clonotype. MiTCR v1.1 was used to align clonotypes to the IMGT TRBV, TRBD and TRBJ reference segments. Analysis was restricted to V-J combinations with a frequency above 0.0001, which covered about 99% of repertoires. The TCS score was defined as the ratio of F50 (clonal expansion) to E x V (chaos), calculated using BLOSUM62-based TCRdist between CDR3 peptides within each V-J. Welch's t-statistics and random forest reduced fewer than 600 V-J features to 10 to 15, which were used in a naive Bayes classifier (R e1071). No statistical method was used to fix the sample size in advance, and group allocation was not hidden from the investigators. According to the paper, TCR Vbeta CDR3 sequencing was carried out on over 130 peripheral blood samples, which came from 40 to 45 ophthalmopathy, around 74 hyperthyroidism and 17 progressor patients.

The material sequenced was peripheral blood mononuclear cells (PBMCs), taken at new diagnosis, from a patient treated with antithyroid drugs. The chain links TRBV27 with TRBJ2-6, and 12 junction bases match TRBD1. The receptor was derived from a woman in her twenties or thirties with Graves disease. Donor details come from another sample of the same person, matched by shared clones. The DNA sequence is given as TGTGCCAGCAGTCCCGGGACAGGGGGCGCGATGGGTTCTGGGGCCAACGTCCTGACTTTC. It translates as CASSPGTGGAMGSGANVLTF.